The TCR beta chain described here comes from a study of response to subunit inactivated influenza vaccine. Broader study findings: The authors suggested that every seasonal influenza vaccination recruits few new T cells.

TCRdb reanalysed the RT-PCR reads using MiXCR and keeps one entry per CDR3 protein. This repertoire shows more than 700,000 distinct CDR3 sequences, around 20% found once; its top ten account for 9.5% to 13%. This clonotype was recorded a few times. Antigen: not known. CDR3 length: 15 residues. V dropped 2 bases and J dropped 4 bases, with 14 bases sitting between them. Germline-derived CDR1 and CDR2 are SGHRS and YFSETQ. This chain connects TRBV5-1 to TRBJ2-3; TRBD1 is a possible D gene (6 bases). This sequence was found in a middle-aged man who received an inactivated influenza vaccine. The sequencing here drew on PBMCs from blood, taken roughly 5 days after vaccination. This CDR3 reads CASSFRDTIPDTQYF. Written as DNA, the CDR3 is TGCGCCAGCAGCTTCCGGGACACAATCCCAGATACGCAGTATTTT.